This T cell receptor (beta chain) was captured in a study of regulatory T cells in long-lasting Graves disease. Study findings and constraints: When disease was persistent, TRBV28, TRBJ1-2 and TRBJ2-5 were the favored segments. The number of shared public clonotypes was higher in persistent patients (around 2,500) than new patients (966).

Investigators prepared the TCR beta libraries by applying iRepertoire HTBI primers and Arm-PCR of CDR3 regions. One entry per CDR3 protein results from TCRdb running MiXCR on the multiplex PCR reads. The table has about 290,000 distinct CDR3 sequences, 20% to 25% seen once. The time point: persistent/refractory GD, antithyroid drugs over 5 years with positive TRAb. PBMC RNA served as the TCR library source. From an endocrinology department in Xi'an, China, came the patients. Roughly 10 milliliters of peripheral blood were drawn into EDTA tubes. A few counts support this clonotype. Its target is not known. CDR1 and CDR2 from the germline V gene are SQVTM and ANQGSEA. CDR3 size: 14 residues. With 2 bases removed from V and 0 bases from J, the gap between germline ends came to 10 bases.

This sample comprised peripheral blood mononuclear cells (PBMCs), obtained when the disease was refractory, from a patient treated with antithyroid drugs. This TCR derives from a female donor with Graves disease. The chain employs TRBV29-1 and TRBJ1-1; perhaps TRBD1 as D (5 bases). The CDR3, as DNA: TGCAGCGTTGAACAGGGATACTTGAACACTGAAGCTTTCTTT. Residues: CSVEQGYLNTEAFF.